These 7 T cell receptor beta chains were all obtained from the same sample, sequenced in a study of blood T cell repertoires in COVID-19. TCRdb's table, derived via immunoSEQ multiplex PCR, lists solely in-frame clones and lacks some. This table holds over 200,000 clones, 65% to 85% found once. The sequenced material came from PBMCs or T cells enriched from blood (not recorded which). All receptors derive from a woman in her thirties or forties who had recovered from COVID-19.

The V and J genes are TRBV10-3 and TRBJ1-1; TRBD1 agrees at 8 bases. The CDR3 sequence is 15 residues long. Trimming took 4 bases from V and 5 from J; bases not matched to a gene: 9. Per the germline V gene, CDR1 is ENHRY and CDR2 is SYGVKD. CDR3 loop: CAISVRGQVGTEAFF. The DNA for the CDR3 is TGTGCCATCAGTGTGAGGGGACAGGTAGGGACTGAAGCTTTCTTT.

The DNA of the CDR3 is TGCAGCGGCCGTGAGACTAGCGGGAATGAGCAGTTCTTC. It specifies CSGRETSGNEQFF. V and J are TRBV29-1 and TRBJ2-1; 10 nucleotides align to TRBD2. V lost 7 bases, J lost 7 bases, and 7 bases stayed unmatched. The CDR3 spans 13 residues. CDR1 and CDR2 from the germline V gene are SQVTM and ANQGSEA.

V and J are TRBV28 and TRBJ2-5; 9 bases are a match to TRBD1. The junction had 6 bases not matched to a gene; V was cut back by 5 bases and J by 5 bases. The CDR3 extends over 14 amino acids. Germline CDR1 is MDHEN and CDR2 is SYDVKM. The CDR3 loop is CASSQQGARETQYF. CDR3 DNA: TGTGCCAGCAGTCAACAGGGGGCTCGCGAGACCCAGTACTTC.

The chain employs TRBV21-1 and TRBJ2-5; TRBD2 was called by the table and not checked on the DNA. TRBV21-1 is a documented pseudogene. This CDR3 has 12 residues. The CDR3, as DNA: TGTGCCGCGGGGGACGGTGGGGAGACCCAGTACTTC. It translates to CAAGDGGETQYF.

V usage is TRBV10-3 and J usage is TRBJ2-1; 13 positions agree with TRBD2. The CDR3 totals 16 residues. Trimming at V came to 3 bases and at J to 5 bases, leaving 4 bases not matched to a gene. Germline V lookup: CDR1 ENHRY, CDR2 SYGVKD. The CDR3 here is CAISDRTSGSHNEQFF. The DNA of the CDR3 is TGTGCCATCAGTGACAGGACTAGCGGGAGCCACAATGAGCAGTTCTTC.

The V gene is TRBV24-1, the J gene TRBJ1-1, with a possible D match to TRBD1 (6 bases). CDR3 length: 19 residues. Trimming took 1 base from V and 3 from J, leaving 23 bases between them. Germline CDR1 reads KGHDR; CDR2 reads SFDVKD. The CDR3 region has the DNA TGTGCCACCAGTGATTTCCCATATCAGGGTGGGGGGGCATACACTGAAGCTTTCTTT. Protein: CATSDFPYQGGGAYTEAFF.

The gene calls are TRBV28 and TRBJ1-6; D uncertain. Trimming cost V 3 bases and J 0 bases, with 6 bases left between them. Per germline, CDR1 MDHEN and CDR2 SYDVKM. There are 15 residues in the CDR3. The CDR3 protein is CASSFRSSYNSPLHF. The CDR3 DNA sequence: TGTGCCAGCAGTTTTCGGAGCTCCTATAATTCACCCCTCCACTTT.